In this sample, the clone carrying this T cell receptor (beta chain) turned up a few times. Germline V gene sequence: CDR1 MNHNS, CDR2 SASEGT. The CDR3 is 14 amino acids. V was pared by 8 bases and J by 3 bases, with 5 bases of the junction left unmatched. TCRdb independently ran MiXCR on the RT-PCR reads; one entry per CDR3 protein. Of about 680,000 distinct CDR3 sequences in the sample, 13% to 15% were seen once. The rearrangement joins TRBV6-1 to TRBJ2-2, with TRBD2 matching over 8 bases. Sequencing was done on a sample of memory CD4+ T cells from blood. The TCR sequence derives from a female donor in good health, serving as a healthy control. CDR3 nucleotides: TGTGCCAGCCTCCTAGCGGGCTACACCGGGGAGCTGTTTTTT. It codes for CASLLAGYTGELFF.